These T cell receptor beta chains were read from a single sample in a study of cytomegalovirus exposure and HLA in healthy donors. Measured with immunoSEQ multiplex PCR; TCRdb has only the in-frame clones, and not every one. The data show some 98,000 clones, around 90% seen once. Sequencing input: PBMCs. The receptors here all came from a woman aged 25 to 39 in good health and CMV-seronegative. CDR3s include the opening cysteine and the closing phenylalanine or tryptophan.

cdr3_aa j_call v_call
CASSLQGNEQFF TRBJ2-1 TRBV7-4
CASSHGLAGGPYNEQFF TRBJ2-1 TRBV5-1
CASSLRASGDIYNEQFF TRBJ2-1 TRBV7-6
CASSFLQGGSYEQYF TRBJ2-7 TRBV27
CASSVSGVAGNTIYF TRBJ1-3 TRBV9
CASSLGGYSYEQYF TRBJ2-7 TRBV5-1
CASKTAQTGELFF TRBJ2-2 TRBV6-1
CASSLKRETQYF TRBJ2-5 TRBV18
CASSPSGGYEQYF TRBJ2-7 TRBV11-2
CASSLPGLAGVAGELFF TRBJ2-2 TRBV28
CASTRTPSGGTYTGELFF TRBJ2-2 TRBV5-1
CASSEIRQGEGGELFF TRBJ2-2 TRBV2
CASSPPGGFFGKNYGYTF TRBJ1-2 TRBV19
CAISESGAFTGSRPESGNTIYF TRBJ1-3 TRBV10-3
CASSLYNYEQYF TRBJ2-7 TRBV28
CATSTPGRGNHGYTF TRBJ1-2 TRBV15
CASSLVASGGTPGIQYF TRBJ2-4 TRBV7-9
CASSYLLATSSYEQYF TRBJ2-7 TRBV5-6
CASTQQAFLGYEQYF TRBJ2-7 TRBV27
CASSLVSGRGDTQYF TRBJ2-3 TRBV5-1
CASSLAGLAYATDTQYF TRBJ2-3 TRBV5-5
CATSTGDAPGGELFF TRBJ2-2 TRBV5-1
CASSPIDSQETQYF TRBJ2-5 TRBV18
CASSLAGVGSDTQYF TRBJ2-3 TRBV5-1
CASSFLSGRATSEQFF TRBJ2-1 TRBV7-3
CASSQSYGYTF TRBJ1-2 TRBV25-1
CSAGQDYEQYF TRBJ2-7 TRBV20-1
CASRQPQGSGTEAFF TRBJ1-1 TRBV2
CASMEQGGTDTQYF TRBJ2-3 TRBV6-1
CASSETGDEKLFF TRBJ1-4 TRBV6-1
CATTTDRGQTQYF TRBJ2-5 TRBV10-3
CSVTLGGVYETQYF TRBJ2-5 TRBV29-1
CASSERGGGSPLHF TRBJ1-6 TRBV6-1
CASRVPKDWDSYEQYF TRBJ2-7 TRBV2
CASSVGGGARETQYF TRBJ2-5 TRBV9
CASSLVARGDTDTQYF TRBJ2-3 TRBV11-2
CASSQADRGQGYTF TRBJ1-2 TRBV14
CASSRERIRSNQPQHF TRBJ1-5 TRBV7-8
CASNHPTSGLLDTGELFF TRBJ2-2 TRBV4-1
CASSSTTADYGYTF TRBJ1-2 TRBV5-4
CASSLNAQTEAFF TRBJ1-1 TRBV7-3
CATQGVNTGELFF TRBJ2-2 TRBV10-3